The 19 T cell receptor beta chains listed next were all sequenced from one sample in a study of blood T cell repertoires in COVID-19. Clones were read by immunoSEQ multiplex PCR, and TCRdb kept only the in-frame ones, dropping some. Of 110,000 or so clones listed, about 80% are singletons. The sequencing input was peripheral blood. Source of these receptors: a woman between 45 and 65 years old with acute or convalescent COVID-19.

The table lists this clone with a few counts. CDR3 amino acids: CASSLGGMLVYEQYF. The CDR3 coding sequence is TGTGCCAGCAGCTTAGGCGGGATGTTGGTCTACGAGCAGTACTTC. The chain links TRBV11-2 to TRBJ2-7; maybe TRBD2 (6 bases). Germline V gives CDR1 SGHAT, CDR2 FQNNGV. CDR3 length: 15 amino acids. Between the trimmed V and J ends, which lost 1 base and 3 bases, there was a span of 13 bases.

V usage is TRBV30 and J usage is TRBJ1-1, with D tentatively TRBD1 (6 bases). The CDR3 contains 15 residues. Trimming took 2 bases from V and 6 from J, leaving 19 bases between them. Per germline, CDR1 GTSNPN and CDR2 SVGIG (reference sequence). The CDR3 region has the DNA TGTGCCTGGAGTATGCAGGACAGACGAGGCGCTGAAGCTTTCTTT. This codes for CAWSMQDRRGAEAFF.

The chain uses TRBV5-1 and TRBJ2-7, with TRBD1 matching 7 bases. The CDR3 extends over 15 amino acids. V gave up 4 bases and J gave up 3 bases; unmatched junction bases: 10. The germline CDR1 and CDR2 sequences are SGHRS and YFSETQ. CDR3 protein: CASSARAGGDYEQYF. The CDR3 coding sequence is TGCGCCAGCAGCGCCAGGGCAGGGGGAGACTACGAGCAGTACTTC.

The J gene is TRBJ2-7, the V gene TRBV18; no definite D call. The CDR3 is made up of 15 amino acids. Germline assignment: CDR1 KGHSH and CDR2 LQKENI. The V gene lost 3 bases and the J gene lost 2 bases, with 14 bases spanning the gap. CDR3: CASSPTQVRTYEQYF. CDR3 coding DNA: TGTGCCAGCTCACCCACGCAGGTTCGGACCTACGAGCAGTACTTC.

This chain links TRBV19 with TRBJ2-2, with TRBD2 matching 13 bases. V trimming: 6 bases; J trimming: 7 bases; junction bases outside the gene matches: 14. The germline CDR1 and CDR2 sequences are LNHDA and SQIVND (reference sequence). The CDR3 length is 18 residues. CDR3 bases: TGTGCCAGTAGGCGGACTAGCGGGGGTTCCCTTTATGGCGGGGAGCTGTTTTTT. Residues: CASRRTSGGSLYGGELFF.

This rearrangement joins TRBV19 to TRBJ1-2; TRBD1 matches 12 bases. This CDR3 has 17 amino acids. Germline CDR1 reads LNHDA; CDR2 reads SQIVND (reference sequence). V shed 3 bases and J 10 bases; nucleotides not matched to a gene: 15. The CDR3 region has the DNA TGTGCCAGTAGTATGAGGGGGACAGGGGGCCCCCGGGAGGCCTACACCTTC. It codes for CASSMRGTGGPREAYTF.

The V gene is TRBV11-2, the J gene TRBJ1-4, with a weak D call TRBD1 (5 bases). Trimming removed 0 bases at V and 4 bases at J, with 12 bases between. The CDR3 runs 16 residues. Germline values: CDR1 SGHAT, CDR2 FQNNGV. This CDR3 reads CASSLDVGHLNEKLFF. The CDR3 DNA follows: TGTGCCAGCAGCTTAGACGTAGGACACCTTAATGAAAAACTGTTTTTT.

The genes are TRBV7-2 and TRBJ1-1; 8 positions agree with TRBD1. Germline CDR1 SGHTA, CDR2 FQGNSA. This CDR3 region has 15 residues. V shed 3 bases and J 1 base; nucleotides not matched to a gene: 4. The CDR3 nucleotides are TGTGCCAGCAGCTTTCAGGGGGCGCGGAACACTGAAGCTTTCTTT. Amino acid sequence: CASSFQGARNTEAFF.

This rearrangement joins TRBV5-1 to TRBJ1-4, with 9 bases fitting TRBD1. Germline-derived CDR1 and CDR2 are SGHRS and YFSETQ. This CDR3 has 16 residues. V shed 1 base and J 8 bases; nucleotides not matched to a gene: 9. As DNA, the CDR3 is TGCGCCAGCAGCTTGTTCGGGACAGGGATCGAAGAAAAACTGTTTTTT. Its protein is CASSLFGTGIEEKLFF.

The chain carries TRBV5-5 and TRBJ2-2, with a tentative D call TRBD1 (6 bases). Germline CDR1 and CDR2: SGHKS and YYEKEE (reference sequence). The V and J ends lost 3 bases and 4 bases respectively, with 13 bases between them. CDR3 length: 15 amino acids. In DNA form, the CDR3 reads TGTGCCAGCAGCTCGTCCGGACAGTTCACCGGGGAGCTGTTTTTT. This translates into CASSSSGQFTGELFF.

Only one count was recorded for this clone. This chain connects TRBV15 to TRBJ2-3; 9 bases align to TRBD1. CDR1 and CDR2 from the germline V gene are LNHNV and YYDKDF (reference sequence). After removal of 2 bases from V and 2 bases from J, the junction contained 8 bases not matched to a gene. This CDR3 contains 17 residues. The DNA of the CDR3 is TGTGCCACCAGCAGACCCCCGGACAGGGGCTACACAGATACGCAGTATTTT. Its translation is CATSRPPDRGYTDTQYF.

This sequence joins TRBV9 and TRBJ2-1, with D tentatively TRBD2 (6 bases). CDR3 size: 14 residues. Trimming removed 2 bases from V and 4 bases from J, with 10 bases in between. Germline CDR1 reads SGDLS; CDR2 reads YYNGEE. This CDR3 is CASSVGGVYNEQFF. Here the CDR3 DNA reads TGTGCCAGCAGCGTCGGCGGGGTATACAATGAGCAGTTCTTC.

This clone has just one count. The rearrangement uses TRBV2 and TRBJ2-5; perhaps TRBD1 as D (6 bases). The germline V gene has CDR1 SNHLY and CDR2 FYNNEI. This CDR3 contains 15 residues. The V gene lost 4 bases and the J gene lost 5 bases, with 17 bases spanning the gap. The CDR3 DNA follows: TGTGCCAGCAGTGCCAATACAGGGAGAAGGGAGACCCAGTACTTC. Translating gives CASSANTGRRETQYF.

The CDR3 spells CASSDRWISSGNTIYF. CDR3 coding DNA: TGTGCCAGTAGTGACAGGTGGATAAGCTCTGGAAACACCATATATTTT. The chain uses TRBV19 and TRBJ1-3; D might be TRBD1 (6 bases). V was trimmed by 5 bases and J by 0 bases, leaving 14 bases between them. The CDR3 consists of 16 residues. Germline CDR1 LNHDA, CDR2 SQIVND (reference sequence).

J is TRBJ2-1 and V is TRBV11-3; 9 bases align to TRBD2. The ends lost 1 base at V and 2 bases at J; junction bases unmatched: 3. From germline, CDR1 is SGHNT and CDR2 YENEEA. The CDR3 is made up of 16 amino acids. CDR3 sequence reads: CASSLGGLAAYNEQFF. The CDR3 DNA follows: TGTGCCAGCAGCTTAGGGGGACTAGCCGCCTACAATGAGCAGTTCTTC.

The rearrangement joins TRBV28 to TRBJ2-7; a possible D gene is TRBD2 (5 bases). The V end was cut by 6 bases, the J end by 2 bases, with 14 bases between. The CDR3 totals 14 residues. Looked up from germline, CDR1 is MDHEN and CDR2 is SYDVKM. The CDR3 sequence is CASRASRATYEQYF. CDR3 coding DNA: TGTGCCAGCAGGGCCTCGCGGGCTACCTACGAGCAGTACTTC.

V usage is TRBV9 and J usage is TRBJ2-1, with D possibly matching TRBD2 (5 bases). The CDR3 loop spans 15 amino acids. V lost 0 bases and J lost 5, with 12 bases in between. Germline assignment: CDR1 SGDLS and CDR2 YYNGEE. CDR3 nucleotides: TGTGCCAGCAGCGTAGGGAATAGAGCGGACAATGAGCAGTTCTTC. Translated, it gives CASSVGNRADNEQFF.

This chain links TRBV15 with TRBJ1-1, with TRBD1 identical over 7 bases. V dropped 6 bases and J dropped 1; count of bases not matched to a gene: 2. The CDR3 contains 13 residues. Germline values: CDR1 LNHNV, CDR2 YYDKDF (reference sequence). This chain's CDR3 is CATRQGRNTEAFF. DNA for the CDR3: TGTGCCACCAGACAGGGGCGGAACACTGAAGCTTTCTTT.

The chain couples TRBV27 to TRBJ2-2; D not certain. Looked up from germline, CDR1 is MNHEY and CDR2 is SMNVEV (reference sequence). CDR3 length equals 18 residues. V was cut by 5 bases and J by 0 bases, with 19 bases left in between. CDR3: CASSPNHIHYSNTGELFF. The CDR3 nucleotides are TGTGCCAGCAGTCCGAACCACATACACTACTCGAACACCGGGGAGCTGTTTTTT.